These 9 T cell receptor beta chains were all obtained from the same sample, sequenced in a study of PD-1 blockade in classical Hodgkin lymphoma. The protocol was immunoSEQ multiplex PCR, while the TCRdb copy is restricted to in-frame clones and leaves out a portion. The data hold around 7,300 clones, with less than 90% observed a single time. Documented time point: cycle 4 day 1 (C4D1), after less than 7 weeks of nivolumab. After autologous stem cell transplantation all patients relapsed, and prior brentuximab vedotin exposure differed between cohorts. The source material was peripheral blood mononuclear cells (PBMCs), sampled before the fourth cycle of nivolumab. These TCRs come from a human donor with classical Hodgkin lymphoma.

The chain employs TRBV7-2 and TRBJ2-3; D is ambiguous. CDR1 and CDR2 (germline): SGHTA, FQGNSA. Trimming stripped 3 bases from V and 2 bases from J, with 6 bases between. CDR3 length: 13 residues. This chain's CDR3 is CASSFDFTDTQYF. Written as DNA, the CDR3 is TGTGCCAGCAGCTTTGATTTCACAGATACGCAGTATTTT.

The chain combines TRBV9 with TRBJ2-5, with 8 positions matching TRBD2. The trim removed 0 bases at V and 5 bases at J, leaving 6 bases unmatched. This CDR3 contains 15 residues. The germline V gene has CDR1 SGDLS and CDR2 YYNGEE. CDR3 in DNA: TGTGCCAGCAGCGTAGCGGGGGGGCGTTACGAGACCCAGTACTTC. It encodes CASSVAGGRYETQYF.

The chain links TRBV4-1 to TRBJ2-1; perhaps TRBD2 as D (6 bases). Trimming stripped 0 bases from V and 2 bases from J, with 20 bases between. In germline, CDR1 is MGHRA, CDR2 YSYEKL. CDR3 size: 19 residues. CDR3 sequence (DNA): TGCGCCAGCAGCCAAGACCACCCGGGACTGCGGGGAACCTACAATGAGCAGTTCTTC. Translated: CASSQDHPGLRGTYNEQFF.

CDR3 DNA sequence: TGTGCCAGCTCACCGATGACTAGCGGGGGGGCCGGGCAGTTCTTC. It encodes CASSPMTSGGAGQFF. The chain couples TRBV18 to TRBJ2-1, with 14 bases fitting TRBD2. The CDR3 covers 15 residues. Germline V CDR1 and CDR2: KGHSH, LQKENI. V lost 3 bases, J lost 12 bases, and 7 bases stayed unmatched. The full variable domain, completed using reference TRBV18 and TRBJ2-1, is NAGVMQNPRHLVRRRGQEARLRCSPMKGHSHVYWYRQLPEEGLKFMVYLQKENIIDESGMPKERFSAEFPKEGPSILRIQQVVRGDSAAYFCASSPMTSGGAGQFFGPGTRLTVL.

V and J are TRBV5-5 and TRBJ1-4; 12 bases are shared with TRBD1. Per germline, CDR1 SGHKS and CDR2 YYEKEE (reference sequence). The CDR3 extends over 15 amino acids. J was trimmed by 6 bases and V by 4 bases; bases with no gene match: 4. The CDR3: CASSLGQGAYEKLFF. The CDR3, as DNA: TGTGCCAGCAGCCTGGGACAGGGGGCGTATGAAAAACTGTTTTTT.

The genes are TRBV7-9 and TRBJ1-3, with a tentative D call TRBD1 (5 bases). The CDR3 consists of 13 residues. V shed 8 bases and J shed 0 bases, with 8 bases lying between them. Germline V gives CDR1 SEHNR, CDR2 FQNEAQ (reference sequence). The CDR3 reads CASWGISGNTIYF. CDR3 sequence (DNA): TGTGCCAGCTGGGGGATCTCTGGAAACACCATATATTTT.

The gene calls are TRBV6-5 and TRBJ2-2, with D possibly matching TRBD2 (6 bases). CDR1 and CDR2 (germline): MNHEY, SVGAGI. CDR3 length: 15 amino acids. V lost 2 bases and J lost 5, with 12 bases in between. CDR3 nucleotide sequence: TGTGCCAGCAGTTACGGTACGGGAGTGACCGGGGAGCTGTTTTTT. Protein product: CASSYGTGVTGELFF.

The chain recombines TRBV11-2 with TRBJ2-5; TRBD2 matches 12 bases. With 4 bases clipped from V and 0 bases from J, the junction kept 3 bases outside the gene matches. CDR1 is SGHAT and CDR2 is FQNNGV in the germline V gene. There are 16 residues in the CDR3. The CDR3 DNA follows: TGTGCCAGCAGCTCCGGACTAGCGGGATACCAAGAGACCCAGTACTTC. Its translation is CASSSGLAGYQETQYF. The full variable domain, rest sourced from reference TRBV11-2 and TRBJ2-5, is EAGVAQSPRYKIIEKRQSVAFWCNPISGHATLYWYQQILGQGPKLLIQFQNNGVVDDSQLPKDRFSAERLKGVDSTLKIQPAKLEDSAVYLCASSSGLAGYQETQYFGPGTRLLVL.

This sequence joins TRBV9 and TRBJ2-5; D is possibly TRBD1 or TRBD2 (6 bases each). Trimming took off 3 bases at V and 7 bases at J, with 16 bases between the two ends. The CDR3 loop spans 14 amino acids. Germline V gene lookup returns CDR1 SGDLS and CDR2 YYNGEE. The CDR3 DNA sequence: TGTGCCAGCAGCGAAACGGGGGCGGCGAGGACCCAGTACTTC. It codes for CASSETGAARTQYF.